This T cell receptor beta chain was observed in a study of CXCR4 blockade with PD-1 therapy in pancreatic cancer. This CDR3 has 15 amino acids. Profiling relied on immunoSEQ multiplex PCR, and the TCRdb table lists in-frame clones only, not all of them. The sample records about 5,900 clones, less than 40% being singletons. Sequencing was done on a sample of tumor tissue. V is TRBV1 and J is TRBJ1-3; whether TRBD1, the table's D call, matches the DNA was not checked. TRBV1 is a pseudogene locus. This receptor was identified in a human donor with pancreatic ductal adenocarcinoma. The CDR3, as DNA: TGCGCCAGCAGCCAGACGGACAGGGGTGGAAACACCATATATTTT. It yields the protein CASSQTDRGGNTIYF.